This TCR beta chain appears in the sequencing data of a study of T cell repertoires in cytomegalovirus infection. Regarding the study as a whole: HLA-C-restricted CMV clonotypes gave the most frequent clonotype in two of eight donors.

This clonotype occurred many times. Its antigen is still unknown. The CDR3 covers 12 residues. Germline V gene sequence: CDR1 SGHKS, CDR2 YYEKEE (reference sequence). V lost 2 bases and J lost 7, with 9 bases in between. MiXCR, applied by TCRdb to the reads, yields one record per CDR3 protein. This table has about 250,000 distinct CDR3 sequences, 6.5% appearing once. V usage is TRBV5-5 and J usage is TRBJ1-1; no firm D call. The sequenced sample consisted of PBMCs. The sequence derives from a human donor in good health (CMV status not recorded). Some clones in this sample may be carry-over from other donors' samples. CDR3 sequence: CASSLRRNEAFF. CDR3 DNA sequence: TGTGCCAGCAGCTTACGGCGGAATGAAGCTTTCTTT.